These 21 T cell receptor beta chains share one sample of origin, sequenced in a study of shared clonotypes between healthy human individuals. The assay was immunoSEQ multiplex PCR, and TCRdb's table has in-frame clones only and misses some. The table has 450,000 to 500,000 clones, around 78% seen once. Sequencing was carried out using PBMCs. These TCRs come from a woman aged 35 to 49 in good health. Some clones in this sample may be carry-over from other donors' samples.

V is TRBV28 and J is TRBJ2-7; 16 bases are shared with TRBD2. The CDR3 has 18 residues. CDR1 and CDR2 from the germline V gene are MDHEN and SYDVKM. The junction had 8 bases not matched to a gene; V was cut back by 6 bases and J by 0 bases. The chain's CDR3 is CASRGTSGRAYRSYEQYF. CDR3 DNA sequence: TGTGCCAGCAGGGGGACTAGCGGGAGGGCCTACCGCTCCTACGAGCAGTACTTC.

The CDR3 DNA reads as TGTGCCAGCAGGAGACTAGCGGGAGGGCGAGAGACCCAGTACTTC. Translation: CASRRLAGGRETQYF. This sequence joins TRBV28 and TRBJ2-5, with 14 bases matching TRBD2. Germline V gene data show CDR1 as MDHEN and CDR2 as SYDVKM. Trimming at V came to 6 bases and at J to 4 bases, leaving 4 bases not matched to a gene. This CDR3 is built from 15 residues.

A word on this clone: The DNA is left out, because the CDR3 cannot be placed on it with certainty; the CDR3 is given as TCRdb lists it. The V gene is TRBV2, the J gene TRBJ2-7; the D segment call TRBD2 is taken from the table without a DNA check. The germline gives CDR1 SNHLY, CDR2 FYNNEI. The CDR3 spans 15 residues, counting both ends. CDR3 protein: CASSVLGTGLYEQYF.

The chain recombines TRBV7-3 with TRBJ2-1; 13 bases map to TRBD2. This CDR3 has 15 amino acids. Trimming cost V 0 bases and J 9 bases; bases outside gene matches: 2. Germline V gene sequence: CDR1 SGHTA, CDR2 FQGTGA. CDR3 residues: CASSLTRTSGSEQFF. For the CDR3, the DNA is TGTGCCAGCAGCTTAACCCGGACTAGCGGGAGTGAGCAGTTCTTC. Full variable domain (remainder filled in from reference TRBV7-3 and TRBJ2-1): GAGVSQTPSNKVTEKGKYVELRCDPISGHTALYWYRQSLGQGPEFLIYFQGTGAADDSGLPNDRFFAVRPEGSVSTLKIQRTERGDSAVYLCASSLTRTSGSEQFFGPGTRLTVL.

As to this clone: It may be a read error: a sequence one base away is much more abundant. The sample holds other DNA sequences that translate to the same CDR3. The V and J genes are TRBV5-1 and TRBJ1-2; possibly TRBD1 for D (5 bases). CDR1 is SGHRS and CDR2 is YFSETQ in the germline V gene. V was cut by 3 bases and J by 9 bases, with 12 bases left in between. The CDR3 has 12 residues. The chain's CDR3 is CASSSNRHSYTF. The CDR3 DNA follows: TGCGCCAGCAGCTCAAACAGGCATAGCTACACCTTC.

This chain uses TRBV15 with TRBJ2-7; perhaps TRBD2 as D (6 bases). Trimming pared 0 bases from V and 3 bases from J, leaving 9 bases between. CDR1 and CDR2 (germline): LNHNV, YYDKDF (reference sequence). The CDR3 is 14 amino acids. CDR3 in DNA: TGTGCCACCAGCAGAGATGCGGGGATCTACGAGCAGTACTTC. Its protein is CATSRDAGIYEQYF.

The chain links TRBV9 to TRBJ2-3; the D is unclear. The CDR3 has 13 amino acids. V dropped 0 bases and J dropped 5 bases, with 7 bases sitting between them. CDR1 and CDR2 (germline): SGDLS, YYNGEE. The CDR3 region has the DNA TGTGCCAGCAGCGTAGATCTTGGAGATACGCAGTATTTT. Protein: CASSVDLGDTQYF.

This sequence joins TRBV5-4 and TRBJ2-7; TRBD2 might be the D (5 bases). Germline CDR1 and CDR2: SGHNT and YYREEE (reference sequence). V shed 4 bases and J shed 6 bases, with 20 bases lying between them. The CDR3 runs to 15 residues. Here the CDR3 DNA reads TGTGCCAGCAGCCCGTCTCGGCACGGGGTGGGCGAGCAGTACTTC. It is translated as CASSPSRHGVGEQYF.

V usage is TRBV7-2 and J usage is TRBJ2-7; 7 nucleotides match TRBD1. V was clipped by 6 bases and J by 6 bases; unmatched bases: 5. Germline CDR1 is SGHTA and CDR2 is FQGNSA. The CDR3 is made up of 12 amino acids. CDR3 nucleotide sequence: TGTGCCAGCAGTTCTACAGGGGTCGAGCAGTACTTC. It is translated as CASSSTGVEQYF.

The V gene is TRBV27, the J gene TRBJ2-1; a weak D match, TRBD2 (5 bases). The CDR3 runs to 13 residues. Deletions cut 6 bases from V and 8 bases from J, with 14 bases between. CDR1 and CDR2 (germline): MNHEY, SMNVEV (reference sequence). This chain's CDR3 is CASRGSGFHEQFF. The CDR3 nucleotides read TGTGCCAGCAGGGGCTCGGGGTTCCATGAGCAGTTCTTC.

The rearrangement uses TRBV5-6 and TRBJ2-2, with 7 bases identical to TRBD1. This CDR3 has 15 amino acids. V lost 2 bases to trimming and J lost 2 bases; unmatched junction nucleotides: 3. Germline V lookup: CDR1 SGHDT, CDR2 YYEEEE. The CDR3 sequence is CASSFRDRNTGELFF. The CDR3, as DNA: TGTGCCAGCAGCTTCCGGGACAGAAACACCGGGGAGCTGTTTTTT.

To note about this clone: This sequence is one base from a far larger clone and is likely a read error. In the same sample, other DNA sequences code for this CDR3. This sequence joins TRBV6-1 and TRBJ2-5; 8 bases align to TRBD2. Germline CDR1 MNHNS, CDR2 SASEGT. The CDR3 is made up of 18 amino acids. Written as DNA, the CDR3 is TGTGCCAGCAGTGACGGGTTGGAGCGGGAGTACCGCCAAGAGACCCAATACTTC. It specifies CASSDGLEREYRQETQYF.

The V call is TRBV28, the J call TRBJ1-2; TRBD1 is a possible D gene (5 bases). The germline V and J ends were trimmed by 2 bases and 8 bases, with 12 bases remaining between them. Germline lookup yields CDR1 MDHEN and CDR2 SYDVKM. This CDR3 comprises 13 residues. In DNA form, the CDR3 reads TGTGCCAGCAGTTTAGCCGCCCGGGGGGGCTACACCTTC. It encodes CASSLAARGGYTF.

This clone was recorded once. The chain combines TRBV28 with TRBJ2-7; 8 bases match TRBD2. The V and J ends lost 5 bases and 2 bases, in that order; junction bases with no gene match: 20. Germline V CDR1 and CDR2: MDHEN, SYDVKM. This CDR3 comprises 19 residues. The CDR3 DNA is TGTGCCAGCAGTCTCCCGGGGGGGGCTTACGGGACTAAACCCTACGAGCAGTACTTC. It specifies CASSLPGGAYGTKPYEQYF.

The chain uses TRBV5-4 and TRBJ2-4, with D perhaps being TRBD1 or TRBD2 (6 bases each). The ends were cut back, 0 bases at V and 5 bases at J, with 12 bases in the middle. Germline CDR1 SGHNT, CDR2 YYREEE (reference sequence). The CDR3 has 15 amino acids. The DNA of the CDR3 is TGTGCCAGCAGCTTGGGCGGGGACACCGAAAACATTCAGTACTTC. It is translated as CASSLGGDTENIQYF.

The genes are TRBV7-9 and TRBJ2-7; 7 bases are shared with TRBD1. Trimming at V came to 3 bases and at J to 6 bases, leaving 14 bases not matched to a gene. The CDR3 runs 16 residues. The germline V gene has CDR1 SEHNR and CDR2 FQNEAQ (reference sequence). In DNA, the CDR3 is TGTGCCAGCAGCTTCATCCGGGACAGCGACGTTGGCGAGCAGTACTTC. Protein product: CASSFIRDSDVGEQYF.

The count of this clone is one. Sequence at one end of the junction differs from germline and may be a read error. The chain carries TRBV10-3 and TRBJ1-1; D remains unclear. The CDR3 consists of 13 residues. Germline CDR1 and CDR2: ENHRY and SYGVKD. The CDR3 here is CAVRALGNTEAFF. CDR3 coding DNA: TGTGCCGTCAGAGCTCTCGGGAACACTGAAGCTTTCTTT.

In this sample, this clone turned up many times. This CDR3 is CASSLAGGTGGTSIAFF. In DNA form, the CDR3 reads TGTGCCAGCAGCTTGGCGGGGGGAACAGGGGGTACCTCAATCGCTTTCTTT. The V call is TRBV5-4, the J call TRBJ1-1; 8 nucleotides agree with TRBD1. CDR1 is SGHNT, CDR2 YYREEE, per germline (reference sequence). The CDR3 sequence is 17 residues long. Losses at the gene ends were 0 bases for V and 11 bases for J; bases not matched to a gene: 18.

The chain has TRBV11-2 and TRBJ2-7; D remains unclear. Trimming shortened V by 0 bases and J by 7 bases, and 7 bases separated the two germline ends. The CDR3 covers 12 residues. From germline, CDR1 is SGHAT and CDR2 FQNNGV. For the CDR3, the DNA is TGTGCCAGCAGCTTAGAGGGTGGGGAGCAGTACTTC. This codes for CASSLEGGEQYF.

The chain carries TRBV4-1 and TRBJ2-6; TRBD1 agrees at 7 bases. CDR1 and CDR2 (germline): MGHRA, YSYEKL. V dropped 4 bases and J dropped 2; count of bases not matched to a gene: 5. This CDR3 has 16 amino acids. CDR3 nucleotides: TGCGCCAGCAGCCTAGGACAGGCGACTGGGGCCAACGTCCTGACTTTC. It yields the protein CASSLGQATGANVLTF.

The chain combines TRBV19 with TRBJ2-2; D remains ambiguous. Germline CDR1 reads LNHDA; CDR2 reads SQIVND (reference sequence). CDR3 length: 15 amino acids. The V end lost 6 bases, the J end lost 6 bases, and 17 bases lay between the germline ends. CDR3 DNA sequence: TGTGCCAGTAGCCCCGAGGCAGTGCCCGCCGGGGAGCTGTTTTTT. It yields the protein CASSPEAVPAGELFF.